These 2 T cell receptor beta chains share one sample of origin, sequenced in a study of untreated major depressive disorder. Whole-study results and caveats: Depressed patients' CD4+ T cells carried increased TRBV05-01 (Vbeta 5.1) usage versus control CD4+ T cells.

These receptors' antigens are unknown. Libraries were prepared by immunoSEQ multiplex PCR; TCRdb keeps only in-frame clonotypes and omits some of them. The table records under 25,000 clones, about 92% of them present only once. The specimen sequenced was CD4+ T cells from PBMCs. These receptors were taken from a woman between 35 and 50 years old with major depressive disorder.

As regards this clone: One end of the junction fails to match germline, which may point to a read error. The chain recombines TRBV7-7 with TRBJ2-5, with D perhaps TRBD2 (5 bases). CDR1 and CDR2 (germline): SSHAT, FNYEAQ (reference sequence). The CDR3 is 15 amino acids. This chain's CDR3 is CASSHGWGDQETQYF. The CDR3 nucleotides are TGTGCTAGCAGCCATGGTTGGGGAGACCAAGAGACCCAGTACTTC.

Note on this clone: Other DNA variants within this sample encode the same CDR3. The rearrangement joins TRBV11-3 to TRBJ1-1; unclear D gene. The V gene lost 2 bases and the J gene lost 1 base, with 5 bases spanning the gap. The CDR3 sequence is 13 residues long. The germline V gene has CDR1 SGHNT and CDR2 YENEEA. In nucleotides, the CDR3 is TGTGCCAGCAGCTTATATAGGAACACTGAAGCTTTCTTT. Protein product: CASSLYRNTEAFF.